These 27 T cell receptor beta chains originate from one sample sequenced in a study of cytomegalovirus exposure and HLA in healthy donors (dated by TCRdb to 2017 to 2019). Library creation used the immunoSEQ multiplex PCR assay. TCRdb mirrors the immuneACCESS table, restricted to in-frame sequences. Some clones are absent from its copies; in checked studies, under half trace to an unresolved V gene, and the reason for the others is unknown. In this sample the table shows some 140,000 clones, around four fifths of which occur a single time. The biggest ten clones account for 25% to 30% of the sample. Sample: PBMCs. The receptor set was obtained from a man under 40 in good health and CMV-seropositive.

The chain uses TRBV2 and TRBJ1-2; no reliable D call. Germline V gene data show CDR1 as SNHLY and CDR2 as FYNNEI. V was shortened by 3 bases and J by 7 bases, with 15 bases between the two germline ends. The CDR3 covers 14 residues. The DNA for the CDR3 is TGTGCCAGCAGTGAGCACTCCCAAGCTGGTGGCTACACCTTC. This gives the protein CASSEHSQAGGYTF. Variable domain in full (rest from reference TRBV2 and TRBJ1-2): EPEVTQTPSHQVTQMGQEVILRCVPISNHLYFYWYRQILGQKVEFLVSFYNNEISEKSEIFDDQFSVERPDGSNFTLKIRSTKLEDSAMYFCASSEHSQAGGYTFGSGTRLTVV.

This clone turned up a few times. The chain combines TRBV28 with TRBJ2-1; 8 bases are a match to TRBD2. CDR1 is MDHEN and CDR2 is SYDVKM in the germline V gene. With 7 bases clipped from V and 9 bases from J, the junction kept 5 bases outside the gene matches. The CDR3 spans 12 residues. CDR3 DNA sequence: TGTGCCAGCACACGGGAGGGCCTTGAGCAGTTCTTC. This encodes CASTREGLEQFF.

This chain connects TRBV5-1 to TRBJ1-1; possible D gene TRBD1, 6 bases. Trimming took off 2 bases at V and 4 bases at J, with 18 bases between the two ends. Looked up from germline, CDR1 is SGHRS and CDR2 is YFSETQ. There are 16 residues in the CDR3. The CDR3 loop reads CASSLLGGGLGTEAFF. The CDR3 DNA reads TGCGCCAGCAGCTTACTCGGCGGGGGGCTCGGCACTGAAGCTTTCTTT.

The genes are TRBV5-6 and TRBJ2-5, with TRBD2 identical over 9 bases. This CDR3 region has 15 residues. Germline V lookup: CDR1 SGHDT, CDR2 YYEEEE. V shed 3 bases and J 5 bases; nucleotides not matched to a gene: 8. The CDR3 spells CASSYGAGGGETQYF. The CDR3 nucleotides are TGTGCCAGCAGCTATGGAGCGGGAGGCGGGGAGACCCAGTACTTC.

The CDR3 bases are TGTGCCAGCAGCCCGCGGGGGGCTGGAAACACCATATATTTT. Its protein is CASSPRGAGNTIYF. This sequence joins TRBV14 and TRBJ1-3; D may be TRBD1 (5 bases). Germline V gene lookup returns CDR1 SGHDN and CDR2 FVKESK. CDR3 length equals 14 residues. Trimming cost V 4 bases and J 2 bases, with 9 bases left between them.

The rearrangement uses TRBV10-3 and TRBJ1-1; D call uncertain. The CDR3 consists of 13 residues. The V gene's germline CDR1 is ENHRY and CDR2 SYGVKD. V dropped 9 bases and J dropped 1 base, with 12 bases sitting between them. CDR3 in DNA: TGTGCCATAACCTTGGAGGCGAACACTGAAGCTTTCTTT. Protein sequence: CAITLEANTEAFF.

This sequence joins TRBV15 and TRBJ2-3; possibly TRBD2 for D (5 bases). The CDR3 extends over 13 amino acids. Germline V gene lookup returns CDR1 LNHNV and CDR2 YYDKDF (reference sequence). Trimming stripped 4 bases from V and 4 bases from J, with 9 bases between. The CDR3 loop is CATSNMRADTQYF. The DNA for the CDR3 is TGTGCCACCAGCAACATGAGGGCAGATACGCAGTATTTT.

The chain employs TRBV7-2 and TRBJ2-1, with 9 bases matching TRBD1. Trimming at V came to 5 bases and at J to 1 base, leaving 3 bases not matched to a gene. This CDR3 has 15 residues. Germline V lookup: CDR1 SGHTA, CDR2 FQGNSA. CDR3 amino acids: CASSAGQGSYNEQFF. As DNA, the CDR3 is TGTGCCAGCAGCGCGGGACAGGGATCCTACAATGAGCAGTTCTTC.

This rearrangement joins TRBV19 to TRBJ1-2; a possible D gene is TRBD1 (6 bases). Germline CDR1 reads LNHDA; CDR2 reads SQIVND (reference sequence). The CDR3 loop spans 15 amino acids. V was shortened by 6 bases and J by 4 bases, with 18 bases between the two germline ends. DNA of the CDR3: TGTGCCAGTAGGACGGACAGACAACCGTTCTATGGCTACACCTTC. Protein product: CASRTDRQPFYGYTF.

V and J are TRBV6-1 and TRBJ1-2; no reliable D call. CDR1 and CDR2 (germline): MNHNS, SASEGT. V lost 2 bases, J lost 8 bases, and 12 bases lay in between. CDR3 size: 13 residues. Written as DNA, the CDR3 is TGTGCCAGCAGTGAATCTATGACTGGAGGCTACACCTTC. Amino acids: CASSESMTGGYTF.

CDR3 sequence reads: CASLKRAGDTEAFF. CDR3 bases: TGTGCCAGCCTCAAGAGGGCAGGGGACACTGAAGCTTTCTTT. The V gene is TRBV27, the J gene TRBJ1-1, with D possibly TRBD1 on 6 matching bases. CDR3 size: 14 residues. The V end lost 8 bases, the J end lost 3 bases, and 16 bases lay between the germline ends. Germline V gene data show CDR1 as MNHEY and CDR2 as SMNVEV (reference sequence).

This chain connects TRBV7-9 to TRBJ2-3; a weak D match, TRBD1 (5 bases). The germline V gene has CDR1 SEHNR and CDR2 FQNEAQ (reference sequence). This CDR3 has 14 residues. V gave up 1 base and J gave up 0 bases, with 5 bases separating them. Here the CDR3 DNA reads TGTGCCAGCAGCTTAGACAGGAGCACAGATACGCAGTATTTT. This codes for CASSLDRSTDTQYF.

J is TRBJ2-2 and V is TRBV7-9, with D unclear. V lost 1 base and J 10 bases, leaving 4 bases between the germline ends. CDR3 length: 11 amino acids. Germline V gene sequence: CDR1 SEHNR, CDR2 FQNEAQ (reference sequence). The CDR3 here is CASSLVAELFF. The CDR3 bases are TGTGCCAGCAGCTTAGTGGCGGAGCTGTTTTTT.

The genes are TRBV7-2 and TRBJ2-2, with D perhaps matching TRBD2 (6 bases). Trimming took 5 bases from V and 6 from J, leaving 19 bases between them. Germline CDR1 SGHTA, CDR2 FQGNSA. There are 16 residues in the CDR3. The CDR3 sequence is CASSPRGTAAPGELFF. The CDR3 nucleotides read TGTGCCAGCAGCCCCCGCGGGACTGCCGCCCCCGGGGAGCTGTTTTTT.

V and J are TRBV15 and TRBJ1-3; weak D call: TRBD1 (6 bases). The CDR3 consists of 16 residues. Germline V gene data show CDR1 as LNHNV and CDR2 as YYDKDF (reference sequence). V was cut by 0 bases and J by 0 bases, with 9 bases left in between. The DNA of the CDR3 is TGTGCCACCAGCAGAGAGACAGGCGGCTCTGGAAACACCATATATTTT. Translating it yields CATSRETGGSGNTIYF.

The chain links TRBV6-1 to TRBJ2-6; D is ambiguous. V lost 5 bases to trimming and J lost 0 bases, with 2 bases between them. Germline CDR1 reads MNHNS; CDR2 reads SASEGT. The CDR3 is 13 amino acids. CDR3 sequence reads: CASSHSGANVLTF. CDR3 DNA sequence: TGTGCCAGCAGTCACTCTGGGGCCAACGTCCTGACTTTC.

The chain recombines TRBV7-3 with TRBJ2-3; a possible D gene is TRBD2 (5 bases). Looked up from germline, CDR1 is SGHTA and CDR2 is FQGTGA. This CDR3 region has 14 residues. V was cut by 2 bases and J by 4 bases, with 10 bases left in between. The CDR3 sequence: CASSLFRGSDTQYF. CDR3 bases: TGTGCCAGCAGCTTATTCCGGGGTTCAGATACGCAGTATTTT. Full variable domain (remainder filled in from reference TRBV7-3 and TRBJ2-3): GAGVSQTPSNKVTEKGKYVELRCDPISGHTALYWYRQSLGQGPEFLIYFQGTGAADDSGLPNDRFFAVRPEGSVSTLKIQRTERGDSAVYLCASSLFRGSDTQYFGPGTRLTVL.

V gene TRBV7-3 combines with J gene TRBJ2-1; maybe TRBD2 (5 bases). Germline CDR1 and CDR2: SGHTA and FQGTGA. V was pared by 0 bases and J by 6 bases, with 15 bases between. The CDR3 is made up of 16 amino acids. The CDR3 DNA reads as TGTGCCAGCAGCTTAACTGGCAGCGGTGCCTTCAATGAGCAGTTCTTC. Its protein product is CASSLTGSGAFNEQFF.

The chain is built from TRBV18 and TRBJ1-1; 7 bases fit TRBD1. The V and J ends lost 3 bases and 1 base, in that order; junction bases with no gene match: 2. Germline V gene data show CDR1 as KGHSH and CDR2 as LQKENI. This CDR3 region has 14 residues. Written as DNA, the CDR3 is TGTGCCAGCTCACCGGGACAGCAGAACACTGAAGCTTTCTTT. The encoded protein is CASSPGQQNTEAFF.

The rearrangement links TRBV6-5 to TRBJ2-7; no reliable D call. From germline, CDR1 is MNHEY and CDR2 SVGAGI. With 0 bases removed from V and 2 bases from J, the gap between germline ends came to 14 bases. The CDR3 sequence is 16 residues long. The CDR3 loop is CASSYSSLRGTYEQYF. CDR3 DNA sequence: TGTGCCAGCAGTTACTCCTCTCTACGAGGCACCTACGAGCAGTACTTC.

The CDR3: CSVMDRDRGPGELFF. In nucleotides, the CDR3 is TGCAGCGTTATGGACCGGGACAGGGGGCCCGGGGAGCTGTTTTTT. The V and J genes are TRBV29-1 and TRBJ2-2; 12 bases match TRBD1. After removal of 5 bases from V and 6 bases from J, the junction contained 7 bases not matched to a gene. The CDR3 consists of 15 residues. CDR1 is SQVTM and CDR2 is ANQGSEA in the germline V gene.

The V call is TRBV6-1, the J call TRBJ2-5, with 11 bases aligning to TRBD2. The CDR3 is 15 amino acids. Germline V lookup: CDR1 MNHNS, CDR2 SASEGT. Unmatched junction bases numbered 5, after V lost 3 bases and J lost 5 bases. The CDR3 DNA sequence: TGTGCCAGCAGTGATAATACTAGCGGGAGTGAGACCCAGTACTTC. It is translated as CASSDNTSGSETQYF.

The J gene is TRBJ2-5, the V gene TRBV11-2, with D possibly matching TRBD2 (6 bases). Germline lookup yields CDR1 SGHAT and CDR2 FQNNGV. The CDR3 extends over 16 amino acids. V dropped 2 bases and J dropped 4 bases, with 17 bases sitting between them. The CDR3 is CASSLTPRLATETQYF. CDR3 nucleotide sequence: TGTGCCAGCAGCTTAACCCCCCGGCTAGCGACAGAGACCCAGTACTTC.

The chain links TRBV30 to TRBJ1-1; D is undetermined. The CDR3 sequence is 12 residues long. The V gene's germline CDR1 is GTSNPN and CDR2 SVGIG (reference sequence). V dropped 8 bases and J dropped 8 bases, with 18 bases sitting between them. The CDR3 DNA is TGTGCCGGCTCGGGGTCTGGGGTGGAAGCTTTCTTT. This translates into CAGSGSGVEAFF.

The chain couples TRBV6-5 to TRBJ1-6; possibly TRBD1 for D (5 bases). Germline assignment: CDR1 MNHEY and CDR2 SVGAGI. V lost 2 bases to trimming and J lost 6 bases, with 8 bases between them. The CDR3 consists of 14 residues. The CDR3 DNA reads TGTGCCAGCAGTTACGGACAACTTAATTCACCCCTCCACTTT. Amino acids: CASSYGQLNSPLHF.

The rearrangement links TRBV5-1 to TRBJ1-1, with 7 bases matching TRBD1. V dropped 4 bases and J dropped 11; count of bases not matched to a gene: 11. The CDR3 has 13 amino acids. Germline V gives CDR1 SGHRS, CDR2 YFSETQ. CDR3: CASSLGTVVVAFF. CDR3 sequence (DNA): TGCGCCAGCAGCCTCGGGACAGTTGTTGTGGCTTTCTTT.

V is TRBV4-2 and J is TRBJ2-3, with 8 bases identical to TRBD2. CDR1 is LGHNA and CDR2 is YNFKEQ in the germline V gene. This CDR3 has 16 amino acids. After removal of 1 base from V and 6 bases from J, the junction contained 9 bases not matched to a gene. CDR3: CASSQAGGLVADTQYF. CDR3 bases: TGTGCCAGCAGCCAAGCGGGGGGGCTGGTAGCGGATACGCAGTATTTT.